Listed below are T cell receptor beta chains from one sample, sequenced in a study of blood T cell repertoires in COVID-19. The table came from immunoSEQ multiplex PCR; TCRdb's copy has only in-frame clones and leaves some out. Of under 200,000 clones in the sample, around 87% were seen once. The specimen sequenced was peripheral blood. These receptors were obtained from a man aged 35 to 55 with active or convalescent COVID-19. Both conserved end residues are part of each CDR3. A D gene is named only where the DNA matches it firmly. Rows give clone size only sometimes, using once, few, many, or a class for an expanded clone.

J gene: TRBJ1-1
D gene: -
clone size: -
V gene: TRBV7-2
CDR3 DNA: TGTGCCAGCAGCTTAGCGCCTGCAGGGGCGCGAAAGACTGAAGCTTTCTTT
CDR3 protein: CASSLAPAGARKTEAFF

J gene: TRBJ1-5
D gene: TRBD1
clone size: -
V gene: TRBV5-8
CDR3 DNA: TGTGCCAGCAGCGCCGGAGCAACAGGGGGCAGGCAGCCCCAGCATTTT
CDR3 protein: CASSAGATGGRQPQHF

J gene: TRBJ2-7
D gene: -
clone size: medium-sized
V gene: TRBV30
CDR3 DNA: TGTGCCTGGAGTGTTGGCACGTCCTACGAGCAGTACTTC
CDR3 protein: CAWSVGTSYEQYF

J gene: TRBJ2-2
D gene: TRBD2
clone size: once
V gene: TRBV18
CDR3 DNA: TGTGCCAGCTCACCACGGGCTGCGGGGGGAACGAACACCGGGGAGCTGTTTTTT
CDR3 protein: CASSPRAAGGTNTGELFF

J gene: TRBJ1-1
D gene: -
clone size: -
V gene: TRBV7-2
CDR3 DNA: TGTGCCAGCAGCTCGGGACAAAGAAACACTGAAGCTTTCTTT
CDR3 protein: CASSSGQRNTEAFF

J gene: TRBJ1-5
D gene: TRBD1
clone size: few
V gene: TRBV6-5
CDR3 DNA: TGTGCCACCCGGGACAGAACAAATCAGCCCCAGCATTTT
CDR3 protein: CATRDRTNQPQHF

J gene: TRBJ1-3
D gene: -
clone size: -
V gene: TRBV29-1
CDR3 DNA: TGCAGCGTTATATCTGGAAACACCATATATTTT
CDR3 protein: CSVISGNTIYF

J gene: TRBJ1-5
D gene: -
clone size: -
V gene: TRBV9
CDR3 DNA: TGTGCCAGCAGCGTAGCAGGCGGCAATCAGCCCCAGCATTTT
CDR3 protein: CASSVAGGNQPQHF

J gene: TRBJ2-1
D gene: TRBD2
clone size: -
V gene: TRBV7-2
CDR3 DNA: TGTGCCAGCAGCCCCGGGACTAGCGGGGGGGCAGGGCAGTTCTTC
CDR3 protein: CASSPGTSGGAGQFF

J gene: TRBJ2-2
D gene: TRBD2
clone size: -
V gene: TRBV4-1
CDR3 DNA: TGCGCCAGCAGCCCCGGACTAGCCAGGAGCGGTACCGGGGAGCTGTTTTTT
CDR3 protein: CASSPGLARSGTGELFF

J gene: TRBJ2-7
D gene: -
clone size: -
V gene: TRBV28
CDR3 DNA: TGTGCCAGCACCCCGACTACCTACGAGCAGTACTTC
CDR3 protein: CASTPTTYEQYF

J gene: TRBJ1-2
D gene: -
clone size: -
V gene: TRBV6-1
CDR3 DNA: TGTGCCAGCAGTGAAGCAGGGGCCTATGAGAATGGCTACACCTTC
CDR3 protein: CASSEAGAYENGYTF

J gene: TRBJ1-2
D gene: TRBD1
clone size: -
V gene: TRBV7-9
CDR3 DNA: TGTGCCAGCAGCCTCCGACAGGGGAACTATGGCTACACCTTC
CDR3 protein: CASSLRQGNYGYTF

J gene: TRBJ1-4
D gene: -
clone size: -
V gene: TRBV13
CDR3 DNA: TGTGCCAGCAGCTTACGTTACACGACTAGTGAAAAACTGTTTTTT
CDR3 protein: CASSLRYTTSEKLFF

J gene: TRBJ2-5
D gene: -
clone size: -
V gene: TRBV6-2/TRBV6-3
CDR3 DNA: TGTGCCAGCAGCCCCCAAGGGGCTCAAGAGACCCAGTACTTC
CDR3 protein: CASSPQGAQETQYF

J gene: TRBJ1-2
D gene: TRBD1
clone size: many
V gene: TRBV5-1
CDR3 DNA: TGCGCCAGCAGCCCCGGACAGGGAACAGGCACCTTC
CDR3 protein: CASSPGQGTGTF

J gene: TRBJ2-1
D gene: -
clone size: -
V gene: TRBV10-3
CDR3 DNA: TGTGCCATCAGTCTCGACAGCTACAATGAGCAGTTCTTC
CDR3 protein: CAISLDSYNEQFF

J gene: TRBJ1-6
D gene: -
clone size: -
V gene: TRBV5-1
CDR3 DNA: TGCGCCAGCAGCTTAAGGACGACAGCGGGGGCCGGTTCACCCCTCCACTTT
CDR3 protein: CASSLRTTAGAGSPLHF

J gene: TRBJ2-7
D gene: -
clone size: -
V gene: TRBV6-1
CDR3 DNA: TGTGCCAGCGGGATAACCAAGGGGTCAGTCTACGAGCAGTACTTC
CDR3 protein: CASGITKGSVYEQYF

J gene: TRBJ1-2
D gene: -
clone size: -
V gene: TRBV7-9
CDR3 DNA: TGTGCCAGCAGCTTAGGTTTAGATGGCTACACCTTC
CDR3 protein: CASSLGLDGYTF

J gene: TRBJ1-2
D gene: -
clone size: -
V gene: TRBV3-1/TRBV3-2
CDR3 DNA: TGTGCCAGCAGCCAAGCGGCAGGGTGGGGAAGATCCGATGGCTACACCTTC
CDR3 protein: CASSQAAGWGRSDGYTF

J gene: TRBJ2-7
D gene: -
clone size: -
V gene: TRBV18
CDR3 DNA: TGTGCCAGCTCGCCGGACAGTAGCGAGCAGTACTTC
CDR3 protein: CASSPDSSEQYF

J gene: TRBJ1-1
D gene: -
clone size: -
V gene: TRBV16
CDR3 DNA: TGTGCCAGCAGCCAGGGGCGGCAGGCTGAAGCTTTCTTT
CDR3 protein: CASSQGRQAEAFF

J gene: TRBJ2-3
D gene: -
clone size: -
V gene: TRBV7-3
CDR3 DNA: TGTGCCAGCAGCTCCTCGGGACTCCAAGGGCAGTATTTT
CDR3 protein: CASSSSGLQGQYF

J gene: TRBJ1-5
D gene: TRBD1
clone size: -
V gene: TRBV6-5
CDR3 DNA: TGTGCCACTCAACTTCACAGGGGTGACCAGCCCCAGCATTTT
CDR3 protein: CATQLHRGDQPQHF

J gene: TRBJ2-7
D gene: TRBD2
clone size: -
V gene: TRBV11-2
CDR3 DNA: TGTGCCAGCAGCTTAGAGCTAGCGGGGGACTACGAGCAGTACTTC
CDR3 protein: CASSLELAGDYEQYF

J gene: TRBJ2-3
D gene: TRBD1
clone size: -
V gene: TRBV13
CDR3 DNA: TGTGCCAGCAGCTTAACGGGGACAGGGGTTACAGATACGCAGTATTTT
CDR3 protein: CASSLTGTGVTDTQYF

J gene: TRBJ2-3
D gene: -
clone size: -
V gene: TRBV4-2
CDR3 DNA: TGTGCCAGCAGCCAAGATTGGCCTAGCACAGATACGCAGTATTTT
CDR3 protein: CASSQDWPSTDTQYF

J gene: TRBJ1-1
D gene: TRBD1
clone size: -
V gene: TRBV19
CDR3 DNA: TGTGCCAGTATGAGGACAGGGAAGGGCACTGAAGCTTTCTTT
CDR3 protein: CASMRTGKGTEAFF

J gene: TRBJ2-2
D gene: TRBD1
clone size: -
V gene: TRBV9
CDR3 DNA: TGTGCCAGCACCCCGGGACAGGGCCTCAACACCGGGGAGCTGTTTTTT
CDR3 protein: CASTPGQGLNTGELFF

J gene: TRBJ2-3
D gene: -
clone size: -
V gene: TRBV20-1
CDR3 DNA: TGCAGTGCTAGTCAAAACACAGATACGCAGTATTTT
CDR3 protein: CSASQNTDTQYF

J gene: TRBJ2-7
D gene: -
clone size: -
V gene: TRBV5-5
CDR3 DNA: TGTGCCAGCAGCTTGGAGGGACTGGGTAACTACGAGCAGTACTTC
CDR3 protein: CASSLEGLGNYEQYF

J gene: TRBJ2-3
D gene: TRBD2
clone size: -
V gene: TRBV5-8
CDR3 DNA: TGTGCCAGCAGCGGGGGCCTAATAGCGGGGGGCACAGATACGCAGTATTTT
CDR3 protein: CASSGGLIAGGTDTQYF

J gene: TRBJ1-3
D gene: TRBD1
clone size: -
V gene: TRBV9
CDR3 DNA: TGTGCCAGCAGCGTAGAGTCCCTGGGACAGGGAAACCCGGGGCACACCATATATTTT
CDR3 protein: CASSVESLGQGNPGHTIYF

J gene: TRBJ1-3
D gene: -
clone size: -
V gene: TRBV30
CDR3 DNA: TGTGCCTGGACCCCCAGTTCATTAAACACCATATATTTT
CDR3 protein: CAWTPSSLNTIYF

J gene: TRBJ1-2
D gene: TRBD1
clone size: -
V gene: TRBV27
CDR3 DNA: TGTGCCAGCAGCTGGACAGGGGTGGCGCGCTACACCTTC
CDR3 protein: CASSWTGVARYTF

J gene: TRBJ1-5
D gene: -
clone size: -
V gene: TRBV7-8
CDR3 DNA: TGTGCCAGCAGCCCCGACAGGACCCCTGTATATAGCAATCAGCCCCAGCATTTT
CDR3 protein: CASSPDRTPVYSNQPQHF

J gene: TRBJ2-1
D gene: -
clone size: -
V gene: TRBV6-4
CDR3 DNA: TGTGCCAGCAGTGACGCGGCATCCCCGGCCAATGAGCAGTTCTTC
CDR3 protein: CASSDAASPANEQFF

J gene: TRBJ2-1
D gene: TRBD2
clone size: -
V gene: TRBV29-1
CDR3 DNA: TGCAGCGTTGAGACTAGCGGGGGGGTCCCAAATGAGCAGTTCTTC
CDR3 protein: CSVETSGGVPNEQFF

J gene: TRBJ1-2
D gene: TRBD1
clone size: few
V gene: TRBV6-5
CDR3 DNA: TGTGCCAGCAGTTCTAGGGGGCGGAACTATGGCTACACCTTC
CDR3 protein: CASSSRGRNYGYTF

J gene: TRBJ1-1
D gene: -
clone size: -
V gene: TRBV5-1
CDR3 DNA: TGCGCCAGCAGCTTGGTTGGTCGCCAGGGGTTGAACACTGAAGCTTTCTTT
CDR3 protein: CASSLVGRQGLNTEAFF

J gene: TRBJ1-4
D gene: TRBD1
clone size: -
V gene: TRBV14
CDR3 DNA: TGTGCCAGCAGCCAAATCGAAAAGGGGGCGGCAACTAATGAAAAACTGTTTTTT
CDR3 protein: CASSQIEKGAATNEKLFF

J gene: TRBJ1-5
D gene: -
clone size: -
V gene: TRBV7-2
CDR3 DNA: TGTGCCAGCAGCCCTCGGGGTGATCAGCCCCAGCATTTT
CDR3 protein: CASSPRGDQPQHF

J gene: TRBJ2-7
D gene: TRBD1
clone size: -
V gene: TRBV2
CDR3 DNA: TGTGCCAGCGTCCGGGACAGGGGGCCGTCCGAGCAGTACTTC
CDR3 protein: CASVRDRGPSEQYF

J gene: TRBJ1-2
D gene: TRBD1
clone size: -
V gene: TRBV4-2
CDR3 DNA: TGTGCCAGCAGCCAAGAATCGGGACAGGGGCGCGGCTACACCTTC
CDR3 protein: CASSQESGQGRGYTF

J gene: TRBJ1-2
D gene: -
clone size: -
V gene: TRBV19
CDR3 DNA: TGTGCCGGTTCACGAGGCAACTATGGCTACACCTTC
CDR3 protein: CAGSRGNYGYTF